These 8 T cell receptor beta chains were sequenced from one sample in a study of post-analysis software for immune sequencing data. Broader study findings: In patients, about 5 TRBV segments were more frequent than in controls, with TRBV5-6, TRBV5-1 and TRBV20-1 among them.

Unique molecular identifiers were present in the TCR beta cDNA libraries. MiXCR was run by TCRdb on the PCR reads, yielding one entry per CDR3 protein. The sample holds hundreds of thousands of distinct CDR3 sequences; 59% are singletons and the top ten take approximately 10%. Their cognate antigens are unknown. Sequencing input: blood. These receptors were collected from a girl aged 2 to 10 with multiple sclerosis.

The sample holds a few counts of this clonotype. The chain uses TRBV6-5 and TRBJ2-5, with D perhaps TRBD1 or TRBD2 (7 bases each). The closer fit of TRBJ2-7 to the DNA end suggests the J call may be wrong. The CDR3 extends over 13 amino acids. CDR1 is MNHEY, CDR2 SVGAGI, per germline. The CDR3 region is CASTGEGPYEQYF. The CDR3, as DNA: TGTGCCAGTACAGGGGAGGGACCATACGAGCAGTACTTC.

This clonotype was seen only a few times. V gene TRBV5-6 combines with J gene TRBJ1-5, with D tentatively TRBD1 (6 bases). V was trimmed by 3 bases and J by 5 bases, leaving 18 bases between them. The V gene's germline CDR1 is SGHDT and CDR2 YYEEEE. There are 16 residues in the CDR3. The CDR3 reads CASSSRRGGRYQPQHF. CDR3 nucleotides: TGTGCCAGCAGCTCCCGGAGAGGGGGGAGATATCAGCCCCAGCATTTT.

CDR3 bases: TGTGCCAGCAGCTTCCGCGGAGGGGGGTACCAAGAGACCCAGTACTTC. Translating it yields CASSFRGGGYQETQYF. V and J are TRBV5-6 and TRBJ2-5; either TRBD1 or TRBD2 may fit D (6 bases each). Germline lookup yields CDR1 SGHDT and CDR2 YYEEEE. V was trimmed by 2 bases and J by 0 bases, leaving 14 bases between them. CDR3 length: 16 amino acids.

The V call is TRBV27, the J call TRBJ2-7; D tentatively reads TRBD1 or TRBD2 (5 bases each). CDR1 MNHEY and CDR2 SMNVEV come from the germline V gene (reference sequence). The V and J ends lost 3 bases and 2 bases respectively, with 11 bases between them. The CDR3 loop spans 14 amino acids. The CDR3, as DNA: TGTGCCAGCAGTTTTGGGACGGGTGCCTACGAGCAGTACTTC. Translated: CASSFGTGAYEQYF.

The chain carries TRBV7-2 and TRBJ2-1; D unresolved. The CDR3 spans 13 residues. The V end was cut by 5 bases, the J end by 15 bases, with 20 bases between. Germline lookup yields CDR1 SGHTA and CDR2 FQGNSA. CDR3 loop: CASSPDLANVRFF. For the CDR3, the DNA is TGTGCCAGCAGCCCAGACTTAGCCAACGTCCGGTTCTTC.

As concerns this clonotype: Sequence at one end of the junction differs from germline and may be a read error. CDR3 bases: TGTGCCAGCAGATTCGTGGGGGGGGTAGGCACAGACACGCAGTATTTT. Its protein product is CASRFVGGVGTDTQYF. The rearrangement uses TRBV7-9 and TRBJ2-3; the match to TRBD2 covers 7 bases. This CDR3 has 16 amino acids. Germline V CDR1 and CDR2: SEHNR, FQNEAQ (reference sequence).

The V call is TRBV4-1, the J call TRBJ1-2, with D perhaps matching TRBD1 (6 bases). The germline V gene has CDR1 MGHRA and CDR2 YSYEKL. The CDR3 contains 13 residues. The V and J ends lost 2 bases and 9 bases respectively, with 13 bases between them. CDR3 nucleotides: TGCGCCAGCAGCCAAACAGGGTATGATCGCTACACCTTC. Residues: CASSQTGYDRYTF.

This clonotype was counted a few times. The rearrangement joins TRBV5-1 to TRBJ2-7; the match to TRBD2 covers 9 bases. CDR3 length equals 15 residues. The germline gives CDR1 SGHRS, CDR2 YFSETQ. V shed 3 bases, J shed 6 bases, and the junction held 10 bases outside the gene matches. The DNA for the CDR3 is TGCGCCAGCAGCTGGACTAGCGAAAGACGGGGCGAGCAGTACTTC. Protein sequence: CASSWTSERRGEQYF.